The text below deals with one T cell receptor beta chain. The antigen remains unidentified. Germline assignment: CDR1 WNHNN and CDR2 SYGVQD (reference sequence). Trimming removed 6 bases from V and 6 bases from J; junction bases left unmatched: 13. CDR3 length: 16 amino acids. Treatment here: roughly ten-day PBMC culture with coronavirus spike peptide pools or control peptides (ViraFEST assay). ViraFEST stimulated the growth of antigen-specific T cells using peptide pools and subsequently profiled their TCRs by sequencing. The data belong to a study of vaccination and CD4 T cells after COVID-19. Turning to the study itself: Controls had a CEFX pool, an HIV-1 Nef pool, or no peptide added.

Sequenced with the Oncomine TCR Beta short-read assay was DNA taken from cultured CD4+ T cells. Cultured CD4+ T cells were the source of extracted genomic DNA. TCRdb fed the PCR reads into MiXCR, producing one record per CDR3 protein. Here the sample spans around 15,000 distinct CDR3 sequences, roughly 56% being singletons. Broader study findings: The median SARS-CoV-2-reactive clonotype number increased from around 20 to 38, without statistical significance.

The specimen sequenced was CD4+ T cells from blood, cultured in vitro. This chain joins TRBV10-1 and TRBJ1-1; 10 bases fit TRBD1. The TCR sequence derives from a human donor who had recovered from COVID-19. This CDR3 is CASSVTLTGGSPEAFF. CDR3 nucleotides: TGCGCCAGCAGCGTGACGTTGACAGGGGGCTCTCCTGAAGCTTTCTTT.